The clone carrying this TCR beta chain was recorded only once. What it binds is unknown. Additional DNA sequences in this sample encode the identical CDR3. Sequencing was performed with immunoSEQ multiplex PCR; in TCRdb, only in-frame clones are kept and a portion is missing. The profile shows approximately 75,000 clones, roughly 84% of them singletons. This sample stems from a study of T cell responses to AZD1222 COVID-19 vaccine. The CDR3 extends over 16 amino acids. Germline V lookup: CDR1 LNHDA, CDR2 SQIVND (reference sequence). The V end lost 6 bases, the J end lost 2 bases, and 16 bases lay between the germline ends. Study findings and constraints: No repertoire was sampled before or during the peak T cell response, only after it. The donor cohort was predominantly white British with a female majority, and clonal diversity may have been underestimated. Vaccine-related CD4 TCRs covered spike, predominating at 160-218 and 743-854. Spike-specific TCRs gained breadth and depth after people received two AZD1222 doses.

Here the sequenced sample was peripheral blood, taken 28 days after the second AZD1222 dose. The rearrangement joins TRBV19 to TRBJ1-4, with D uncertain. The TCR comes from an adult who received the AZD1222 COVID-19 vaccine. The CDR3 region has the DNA TGTGCCAGTAGCACAAGCGGAGCAACGACTAATGAAAAACTGTTTTTT. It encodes CASSTSGATTNEKLFF.